This T cell receptor beta chain was obtained from a study of shared clonotypes between healthy human individuals. TCRdb keeps only in-frame clones here, not all; method: immunoSEQ multiplex PCR. The sample carries roughly 2,000,000 clones, roughly 95% recorded once. This CDR3 spans 12 amino acids. Germline values: CDR1 SGHAT, CDR2 FQNNGV. Trimming removed 4 bases from V and 6 bases from J, with 7 bases in between. Study results and caveats: Among donors, sharing of clonotypes was expected to be affected by sequencing depth. Blood alone was sampled, and tissue repertoires likely differ.

Selected positively for CCR7 and CD45RO-negative, naive CD8 cells excluded terminally differentiated effector memory CD45RA+ cells. This clone was counted a single time. Its target is not known. The same CDR3 arises from other DNA sequences in this sample as well. V and J are TRBV11-2 and TRBJ2-1; D remains unclear. The receptor comes from a man in his late teens or twenties in good health. Some clones in this sample may be carry-over from other donors' samples. Sequencing was done on a sample of naive CD8+ T cells from PBMCs. The CDR3 protein is CASSYLANEQFF. As DNA, the CDR3 is TGTGCCAGCAGCTATCTTGCCAATGAGCAGTTCTTC. Full variable domain (remainder filled in from reference TRBV11-2 and TRBJ2-1): EAGVAQSPRYKIIEKRQSVAFWCNPISGHATLYWYQQILGQGPKLLIQFQNNGVVDDSQLPKDRFSAERLKGVDSTLKIQPAKLEDSAVYLCASSYLANEQFFGPGTRLTVL.